This passage covers 22 T cell receptor beta chains from one sample sequenced in a study of blood T cell repertoires in COVID-19. Here immunoSEQ multiplex PCR was the method, and the copy in TCRdb shows in-frame clones only, minus some. The sample holds tens of thousands of clones, around nine tenths seen once. Sequenced input: peripheral blood. The receptors were gathered from a man in his 70s with acute or convalescent COVID-19.

This clone was seen a single time. V gene TRBV19 combines with J gene TRBJ2-7; a weak D match, TRBD1 (6 bases). From germline, CDR1 is LNHDA and CDR2 SQIVND (reference sequence). V lost 9 bases and J 2 bases, leaving 20 bases between the germline ends. The CDR3 is 15 residues long. The CDR3 sequence is CASGYSGTRAYEQYF. CDR3 DNA sequence: TGTGCCAGCGGTTACTCCGGGACACGAGCCTACGAGCAGTACTTC. Filled out from reference TRBV19 and TRBJ2-7, the complete variable domain reads DGGITQSPKYLFRKEGQNVTLSCEQNLNHDAMYWYRQDPGQGLRLIYYSQIVNDFQKGDIAEGYSVSREKKESFPLTVTSAQKNPTAFYLCASGYSGTRAYEQYFGPGTRLTVT.

The chain couples TRBV6-2 or TRBV6-3 to TRBJ1-1; a weak D match, TRBD1 (5 bases). This CDR3 region has 12 residues. Germline V gives CDR1 MNHEY, CDR2 SVGEGT. V lost 5 bases to trimming and J lost 7 bases, with 11 bases between them. The DNA of the CDR3 is TGTGCCAGCAGTACCGGACAAATTGAAGCTTTCTTT. As protein: CASSTGQIEAFF.

This rearrangement joins TRBV30 to TRBJ2-6, with TRBD2 as a possible D gene (5 bases). There are 20 residues in the CDR3. Trimming took 4 bases from V and 0 from J, leaving 25 bases between them. Germline lookup yields CDR1 GTSNPN and CDR2 SVGIG (reference sequence). The CDR3 protein is CAWITPGRSRDSSGANVLTF. In DNA, the CDR3 is TGTGCCTGGATCACCCCCGGGCGGTCCCGGGATAGCTCTGGGGCCAACGTCCTGACTTTC. Variable domain in full (rest from reference TRBV30 and TRBJ2-6): SQTIHQWPATLVQPVGSPLSLECTVEGTSNPNLYWYRQAAGRGLQLLFYSVGIGQISSEVPQNLSASRPQDRQFILSSKKLLLSDSGFYLCAWITPGRSRDSSGANVLTFGAGSRLTVL.

This chain links TRBV19 with TRBJ2-3, with TRBD1 identical over 7 bases. Germline values: CDR1 LNHDA, CDR2 SQIVND (reference sequence). V gave up 6 bases and J gave up 5 bases; unmatched junction bases: 11. CDR3 length: 15 residues. CDR3 residues: CASRQTGVSLDTQYF. The CDR3 DNA reads as TGTGCCAGTAGGCAAACAGGGGTATCATTAGATACGCAGTATTTT.

V gene TRBV20-1 combines with J gene TRBJ2-7; 7 positions match TRBD1. In germline, CDR1 is DFQATT, CDR2 SNEGSKA (reference sequence). With V trimmed by 5 bases and J by 2 bases, 9 bases remained unmatched. The CDR3 length is 14 residues. The CDR3 DNA is TGCAGTGCTGGTGGACAGGCATTTACCTACGAGCAGTACTTC. Amino acids: CSAGGQAFTYEQYF.

The chain employs TRBV6-4 and TRBJ1-6, with 8 bases fitting TRBD1. This CDR3 is 14 amino acids long. Germline trimming cut 8 bases from V and 8 bases from J; bases unmatched to any gene: 8. In germline, CDR1 is MRHNA, CDR2 SNTAGT. The CDR3: CASPGETGDSPLHF. CDR3 coding DNA: TGTGCCAGCCCCGGTGAGACAGGGGATTCACCCCTCCACTTT.

The chain joins TRBV5-1 to TRBJ2-3, with unresolved D. The CDR3 covers 14 residues. The V gene's germline CDR1 is SGHRS and CDR2 YFSETQ. V lost 0 bases to trimming and J lost 2 bases, with 7 bases between them. CDR3: CASSLDGPTDTQYF. CDR3 DNA: TGCGCCAGCAGCTTGGATGGCCCCACAGATACGCAGTATTTT.

This chain links TRBV7-9 with TRBJ2-7; D may be TRBD1 (5 bases). CDR3 size: 15 residues. The germline gives CDR1 SEHNR, CDR2 FQNEAQ (reference sequence). V dropped 5 bases and J dropped 2 bases, with 16 bases sitting between them. The CDR3 loop reads CASSPDRPRPYEQYF. In nucleotides, the CDR3 is TGTGCCAGCAGCCCTGACAGACCTAGACCCTACGAGCAGTACTTC.

V and J are TRBV7-8 and TRBJ1-1, with D maybe TRBD1 (5 bases). Trimming cost V 6 bases and J 5 bases, with 22 bases left between them. The CDR3 has 16 amino acids. CDR1 SGHVS and CDR2 FQNEAQ come from the germline V gene. CDR3 bases: TGTGCCAGCAGATATGGTGTTGGGGGGGGGAGTACTGAAGCTTTCTTT. It specifies CASRYGVGGGSTEAFF.

The chain combines TRBV6-5 with TRBJ1-6; perhaps TRBD1 as D (6 bases). Germline V gene sequence: CDR1 MNHEY, CDR2 SVGAGI. This CDR3 contains 15 residues. V lost 6 bases to trimming and J lost 6 bases, with 15 bases between them. CDR3 in amino acids: CASRGKGQPNSPLHF. The CDR3 bases are TGTGCCAGCAGGGGAAAAGGACAGCCTAATTCACCCCTCCACTTT.

CDR3 in amino acids: CASSLSFGAGFEKLFF. The CDR3 DNA follows: TGCGCCAGCAGCTTGTCATTTGGGGCAGGGTTTGAAAAACTGTTTTTT. This chain links TRBV5-1 with TRBJ1-4; tentative D call: TRBD1 (5 bases). The length of the CDR3 is 16 residues. Germline V gene sequence: CDR1 SGHRS, CDR2 YFSETQ. Trimming stripped 1 base from V and 7 bases from J, with 17 bases between. The full variable domain, in which reference TRBV5-1 and TRBJ1-4 provide the parts outside the CDR3, is KAGVTQTPRYLIKTRGQQVTLSCSPISGHRSVSWYQQTPGQGLQFLFEYFSETQRNKGNFPGRFSGRQFSNSRSEMNVSTLELGDSALYLCASSLSFGAGFEKLFFGSGTQLSVL.

V usage is TRBV15 and J usage is TRBJ2-7; D remains ambiguous. Trimming pared 0 bases from V and 2 bases from J, leaving 11 bases between. Germline CDR1 is LNHNV and CDR2 is YYDKDF (reference sequence). The CDR3 extends over 15 amino acids. The CDR3 is CATSREQSSPYEQYF. The CDR3 nucleotides read TGTGCCACCAGCAGAGAACAGAGTTCCCCCTACGAGCAGTACTTC.

The chain has TRBV7-9 and TRBJ2-1, with 10 positions matching TRBD1. The junction had 7 bases not matched to a gene; V was cut back by 3 bases and J by 8 bases. The CDR3 spans 15 residues. CDR1 SEHNR and CDR2 FQNEAQ come from the germline V gene (reference sequence). CDR3 sequence (DNA): TGTGCCAGCAGCTTCTCGACAGGGGGCCGCGATGAGCAGTTCTTC. It codes for CASSFSTGGRDEQFF.

This clone came up once. This chain joins TRBV6-5 and TRBJ2-1; D might be TRBD2 (5 bases). The V end was cut by 7 bases, the J end by 5 bases, with 15 bases between. The CDR3 is made up of 14 amino acids. The germline gives CDR1 MNHEY, CDR2 SVGAGI. The CDR3 reads CASNRERLNNEQFF. For the CDR3, the DNA is TGTGCCAGCAACCGGGAACGGCTTAACAATGAGCAGTTCTTC.

V usage is TRBV3-1 (or the pseudogene TRBV3-2) and J usage is TRBJ1-6; 7 bases match TRBD1. V shed 4 bases and J 5 bases; nucleotides not matched to a gene: 2. CDR1 and CDR2 (germline): LGHDT, YNNKEL (reference sequence). The CDR3 loop spans 14 amino acids. Here the CDR3 DNA reads TGTGCCAGCAGCCGGGGACAGAATAATTCACCCCTCCACTTT. It specifies CASSRGQNNSPLHF.

The chain uses TRBV5-5 and TRBJ2-2; unclear D gene. Germline CDR1 is SGHKS and CDR2 is YYEKEE (reference sequence). This CDR3 is built from 14 residues. V lost 3 bases and J 2 bases, leaving 8 bases between the germline ends. CDR3 in amino acids: CASSSGSNTGELFF. The CDR3 nucleotides read TGTGCCAGCAGCTCCGGGTCTAACACCGGGGAGCTGTTTTTT.

The chain combines TRBV11-2 with TRBJ2-7, with 10 bases identical to TRBD1. Germline-derived CDR1 and CDR2 are SGHAT and FQNNGV. There are 15 residues in the CDR3. V lost 6 bases to trimming and J lost 4 bases; unmatched junction nucleotides: 9. The CDR3 coding sequence is TGTGCCAGCAGTTCTATCCCGGGACAGGGGTACGAGCAGTACTTC. This gives the protein CASSSIPGQGYEQYF.

The chain joins TRBV5-1 to TRBJ2-3; 10 nucleotides match TRBD2. The CDR3 is 18 residues long. Looked up from germline, CDR1 is SGHRS and CDR2 is YFSETQ. The ends lost 1 base at V and 3 bases at J; junction bases unmatched: 11. The CDR3 region is CASSLPSLAGARTDTQYF. The CDR3 DNA reads TGCGCCAGCAGCTTGCCATCGCTAGCGGGGGCAAGAACAGATACGCAGTATTTT.

V is TRBV30 and J is TRBJ1-1; 9 positions match TRBD1. Germline-derived CDR1 and CDR2 are GTSNPN and SVGIG (reference sequence). The CDR3 is made up of 15 amino acids. V dropped 3 bases and J dropped 6; count of bases not matched to a gene: 11. The CDR3 region has the DNA TGTGCCTGGAGCCCCCAAGGGACAGGGAGACCTGAAGCTTTCTTT. This codes for CAWSPQGTGRPEAFF.

The chain uses TRBV9 and TRBJ1-2, with 10 bases fitting TRBD1. The germline CDR1 and CDR2 sequences are SGDLS and YYNGEE. The CDR3 loop spans 15 amino acids. The junction had 5 bases not matched to a gene; V was cut back by 4 bases and J by 2 bases. CDR3 DNA: TGTGCCAGCAGCACTCGGACAGGGGGAAACTATGGCTACACCTTC. The encoded protein is CASSTRTGGNYGYTF.

In nucleotides, the CDR3 is TGTGCCAGCAGTCCACCGTCGGGCGAGCAGTACTTC. It translates to CASSPPSGEQYF. The rearrangement joins TRBV6-5 to TRBJ2-7; no firm D call. The length of the CDR3 is 12 residues. Trimming cost V 5 bases and J 6 bases, with 11 bases left between them. Per the germline V gene, CDR1 is MNHEY and CDR2 is SVGAGI.

This clone was recorded once. This chain uses TRBV11-2 with TRBJ2-1, with TRBD2 matching 7 bases. CDR3 length: 15 amino acids. Losses at the gene ends were 4 bases for V and 5 bases for J; bases not matched to a gene: 8. In germline, CDR1 is SGHAT, CDR2 FQNNGV. This chain's CDR3 is CASSWGGRGDNEQFF. CDR3 DNA sequence: TGTGCCAGCAGCTGGGGAGGGAGAGGCGACAATGAGCAGTTCTTC.